The rows below give T cell receptor beta chains drawn from one sample of a study of identical twins. TCRdb re-called the 5' RACE reads with MiXCR, one entry per CDR3 protein. The table includes some 790,000 distinct CDR3 sequences, 15% to 20% detected once. This sample was shared with a second study, whose subject was T cells expressing NK-cell markers.

Sequencing was done on a sample of PBMCs. The receptors stem from a woman under 30 in good health. Both conserved end residues are part of each CDR3. Each record gives: clone size, V gene, CDR3 protein. Expanded clones get a size class; other rows say once, few or many, or leave the size out.

abundance: -
v_gene: TRBV11-1
CDR3aa: CASRPAPSGGVSSYNEQFF

abundance: few
v_gene: TRBV7-9
CDR3aa: CAIVGGPDTGELFF

abundance: -
v_gene: TRBV7-8
CDR3aa: CASSLRPMRIQYF

abundance: few
v_gene: TRBV27
CDR3aa: CASSFRTSGYNEQFF

abundance: -
v_gene: TRBV7-9
CDR3aa: CASSQQGASSGANVLTF

abundance: few
v_gene: TRBV7-9
CDR3aa: CASSLKTVGAFF

abundance: -
v_gene: TRBV20-1
CDR3aa: CSAKGWANVLTF

abundance: few
v_gene: TRBV5-6
CDR3aa: CASSFFGTGGNEQFF

abundance: -
v_gene: TRBV12-3/TRBV12-4
CDR3aa: CASSLATSGGNEQFF

abundance: -
v_gene: TRBV7-9
CDR3aa: CASLDSGTSGRNEQFF

abundance: -
v_gene: TRBV5-8
CDR3aa: CASSQTGGVYGYTF

abundance: once
v_gene: TRBV6-1
CDR3aa: CASSNGRGPYEQYF

abundance: few
v_gene: TRBV2
CDR3aa: CASSDDLQETQYF

abundance: -
v_gene: TRBV5-1
CDR3aa: CASSLAIGLAKEGTDTQYF

abundance: -
v_gene: TRBV6-4
CDR3aa: CASSAVQGTGELFF

abundance: few
v_gene: TRBV20-1
CDR3aa: CSAPPLFPGTGEIGEQFF